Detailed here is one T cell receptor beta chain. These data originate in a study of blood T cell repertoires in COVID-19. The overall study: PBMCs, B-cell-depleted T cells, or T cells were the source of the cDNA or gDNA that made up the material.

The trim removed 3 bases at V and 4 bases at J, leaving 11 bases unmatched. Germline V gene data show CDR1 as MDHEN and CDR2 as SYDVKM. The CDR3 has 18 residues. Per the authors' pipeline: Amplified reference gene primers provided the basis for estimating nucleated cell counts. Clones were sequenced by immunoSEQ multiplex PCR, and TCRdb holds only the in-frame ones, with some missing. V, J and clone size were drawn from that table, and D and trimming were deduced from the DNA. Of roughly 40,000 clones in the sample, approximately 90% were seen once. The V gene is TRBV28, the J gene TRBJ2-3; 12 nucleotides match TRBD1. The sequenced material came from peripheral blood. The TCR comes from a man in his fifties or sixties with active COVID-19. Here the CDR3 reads CASSFPGTGGTLADTQYF. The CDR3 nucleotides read TGTGCCAGCAGTTTCCCGGGGACAGGGGGCACATTGGCAGATACGCAGTATTTT.